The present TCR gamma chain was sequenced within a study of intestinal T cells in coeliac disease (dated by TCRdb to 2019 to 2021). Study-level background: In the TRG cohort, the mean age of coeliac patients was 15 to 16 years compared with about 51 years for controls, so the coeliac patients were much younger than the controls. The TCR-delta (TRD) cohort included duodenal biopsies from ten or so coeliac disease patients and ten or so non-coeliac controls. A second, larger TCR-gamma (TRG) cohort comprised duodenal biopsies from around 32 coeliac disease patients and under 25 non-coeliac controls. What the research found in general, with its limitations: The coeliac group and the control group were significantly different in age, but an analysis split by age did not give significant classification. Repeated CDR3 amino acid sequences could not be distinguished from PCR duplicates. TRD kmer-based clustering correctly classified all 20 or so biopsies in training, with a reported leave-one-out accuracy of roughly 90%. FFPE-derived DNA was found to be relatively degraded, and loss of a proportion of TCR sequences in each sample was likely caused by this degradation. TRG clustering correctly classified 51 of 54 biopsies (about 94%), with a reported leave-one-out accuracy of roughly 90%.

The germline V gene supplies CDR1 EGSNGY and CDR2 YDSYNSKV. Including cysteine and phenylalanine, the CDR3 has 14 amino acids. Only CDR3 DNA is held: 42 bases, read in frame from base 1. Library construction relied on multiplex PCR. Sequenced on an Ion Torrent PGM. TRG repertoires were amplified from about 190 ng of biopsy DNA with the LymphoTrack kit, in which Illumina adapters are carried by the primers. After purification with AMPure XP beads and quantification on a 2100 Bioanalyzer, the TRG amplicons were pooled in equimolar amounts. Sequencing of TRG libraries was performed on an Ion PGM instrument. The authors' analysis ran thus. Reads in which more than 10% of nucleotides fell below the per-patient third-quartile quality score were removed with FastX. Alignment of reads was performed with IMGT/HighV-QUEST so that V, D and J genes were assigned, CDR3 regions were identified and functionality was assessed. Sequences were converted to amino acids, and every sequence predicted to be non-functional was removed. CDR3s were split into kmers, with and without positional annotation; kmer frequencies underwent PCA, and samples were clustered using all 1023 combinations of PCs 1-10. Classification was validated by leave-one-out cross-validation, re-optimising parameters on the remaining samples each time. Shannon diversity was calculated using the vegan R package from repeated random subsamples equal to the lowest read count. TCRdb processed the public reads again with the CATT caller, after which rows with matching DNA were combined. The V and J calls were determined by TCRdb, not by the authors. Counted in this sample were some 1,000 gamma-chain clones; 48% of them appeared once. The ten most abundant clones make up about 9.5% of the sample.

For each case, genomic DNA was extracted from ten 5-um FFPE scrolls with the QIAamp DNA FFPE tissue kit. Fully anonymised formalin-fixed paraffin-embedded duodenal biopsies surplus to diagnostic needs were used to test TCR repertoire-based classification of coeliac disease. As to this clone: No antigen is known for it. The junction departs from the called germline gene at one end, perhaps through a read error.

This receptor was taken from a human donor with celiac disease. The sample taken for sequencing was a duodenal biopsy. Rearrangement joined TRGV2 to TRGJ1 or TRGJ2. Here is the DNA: TGTGCCACCTGGGGCGGGCGTAGGGCGAAAAGAAAACTCTTT. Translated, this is CATWGGRRAKRKLF.